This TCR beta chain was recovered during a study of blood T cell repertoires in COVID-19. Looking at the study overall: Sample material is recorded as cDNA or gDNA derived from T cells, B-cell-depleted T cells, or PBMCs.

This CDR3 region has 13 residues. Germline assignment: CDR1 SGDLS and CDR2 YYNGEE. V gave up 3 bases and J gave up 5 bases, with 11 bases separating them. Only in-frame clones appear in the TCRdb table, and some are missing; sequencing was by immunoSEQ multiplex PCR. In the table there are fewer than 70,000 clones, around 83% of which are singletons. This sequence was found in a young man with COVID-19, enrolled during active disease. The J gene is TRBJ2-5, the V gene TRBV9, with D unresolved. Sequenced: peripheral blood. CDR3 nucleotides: TGTGCCAGCAGCGCCGTTCCCCTGGAGACCCAGTACTTC. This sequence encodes CASSAVPLETQYF.